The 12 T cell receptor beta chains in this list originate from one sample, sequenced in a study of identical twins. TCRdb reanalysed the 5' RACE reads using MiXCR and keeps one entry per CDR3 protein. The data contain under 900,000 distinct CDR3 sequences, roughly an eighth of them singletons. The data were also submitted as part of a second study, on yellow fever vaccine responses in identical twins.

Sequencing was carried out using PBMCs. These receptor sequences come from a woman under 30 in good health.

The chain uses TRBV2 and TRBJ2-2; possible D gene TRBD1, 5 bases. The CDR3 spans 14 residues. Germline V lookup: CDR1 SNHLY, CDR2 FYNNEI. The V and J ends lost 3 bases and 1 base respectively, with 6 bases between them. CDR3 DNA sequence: TGTGCCAGCAGTGATGACAGGAACACCGGGGAGCTGTTTTTT. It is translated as CASSDDRNTGELFF.

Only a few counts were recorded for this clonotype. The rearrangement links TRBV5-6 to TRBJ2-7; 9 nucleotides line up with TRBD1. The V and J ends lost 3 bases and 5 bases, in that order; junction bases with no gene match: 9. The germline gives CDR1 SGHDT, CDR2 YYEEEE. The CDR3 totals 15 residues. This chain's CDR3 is CASSYYRDRVNEQYF. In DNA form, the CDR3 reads TGTGCCAGCAGCTATTACCGGGACAGGGTCAACGAGCAGTACTTC.

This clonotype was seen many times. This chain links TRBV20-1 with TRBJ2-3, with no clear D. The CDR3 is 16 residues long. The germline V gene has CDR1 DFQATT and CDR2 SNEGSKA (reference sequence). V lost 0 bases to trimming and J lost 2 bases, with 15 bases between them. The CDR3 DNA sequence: TGCAGTGCTAGAGACAGTAGGGCAGCTGCCACAGATACGCAGTATTTT. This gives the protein CSARDSRAAATDTQYF.

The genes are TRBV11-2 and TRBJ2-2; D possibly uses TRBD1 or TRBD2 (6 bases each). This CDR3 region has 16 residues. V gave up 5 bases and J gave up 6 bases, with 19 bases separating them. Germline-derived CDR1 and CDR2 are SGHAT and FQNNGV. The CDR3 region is CASSPVRGEWAGELFF. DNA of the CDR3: TGTGCCAGCAGCCCAGTGAGGGGGGAATGGGCCGGGGAGCTGTTTTTT.

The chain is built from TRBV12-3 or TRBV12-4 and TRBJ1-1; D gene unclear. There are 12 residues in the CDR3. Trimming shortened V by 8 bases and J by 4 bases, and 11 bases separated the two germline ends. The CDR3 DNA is TGTGCCAGCCACCTGGAGGGCACTGAAGCTTTCTTT. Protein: CASHLEGTEAFF.

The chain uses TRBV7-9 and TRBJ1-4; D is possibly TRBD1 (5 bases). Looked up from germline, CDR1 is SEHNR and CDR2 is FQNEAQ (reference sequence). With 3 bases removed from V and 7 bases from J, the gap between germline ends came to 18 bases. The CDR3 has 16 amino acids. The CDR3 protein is CASSLRDPTWSEKLFF. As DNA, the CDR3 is TGTGCCAGCAGCTTGAGGGACCCGACGTGGAGTGAAAAACTGTTTTTT.

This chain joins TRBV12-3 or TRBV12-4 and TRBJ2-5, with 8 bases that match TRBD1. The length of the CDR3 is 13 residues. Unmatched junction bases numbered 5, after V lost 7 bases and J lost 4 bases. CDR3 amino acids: CASTRGQGETQYF. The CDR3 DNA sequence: TGTGCCAGCACCCGTGGACAGGGAGAGACCCAGTACTTC.

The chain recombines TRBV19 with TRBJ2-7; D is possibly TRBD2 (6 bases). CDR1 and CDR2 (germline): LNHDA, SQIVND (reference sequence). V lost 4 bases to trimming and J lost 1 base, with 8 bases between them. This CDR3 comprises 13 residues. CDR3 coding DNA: TGTGCCAGTAGTACGGGACTGTCCTACGAGCAGTACTTC. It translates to CASSTGLSYEQYF.

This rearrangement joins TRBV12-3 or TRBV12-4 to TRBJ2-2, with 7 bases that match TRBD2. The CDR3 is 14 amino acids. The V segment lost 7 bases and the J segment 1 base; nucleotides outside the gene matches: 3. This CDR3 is CASNERGNTGELFF. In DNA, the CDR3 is TGTGCCAGCAACGAGCGGGGGAACACCGGGGAGCTGTTTTTT.

CDR3 nucleotides: TGTGCCAGCAGTTTCGGGTCGCCACCCTATGGCTACACCTTC. Its translation: CASSFGSPPYGYTF. The chain carries TRBV12-3 or TRBV12-4 and TRBJ1-2; no reliable D call. This CDR3 contains 14 residues. Trimming left V 3 bases short and J 4 bases short, with 12 bases between.

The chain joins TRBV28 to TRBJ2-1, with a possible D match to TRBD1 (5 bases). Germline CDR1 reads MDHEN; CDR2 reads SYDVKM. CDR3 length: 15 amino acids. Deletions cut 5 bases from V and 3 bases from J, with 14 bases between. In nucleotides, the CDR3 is TGTGCCAGCAGTCCCCCGTGGACACTCTACAATGAGCAGTTCTTC. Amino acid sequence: CASSPPWTLYNEQFF.

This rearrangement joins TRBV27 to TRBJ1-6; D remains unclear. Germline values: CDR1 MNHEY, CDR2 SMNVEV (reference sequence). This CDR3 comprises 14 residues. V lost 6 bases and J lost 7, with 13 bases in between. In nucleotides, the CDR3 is TGTGCCAGCAGACTAAATAGAGGGAATTCACCCCTCCACTTT. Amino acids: CASRLNRGNSPLHF.